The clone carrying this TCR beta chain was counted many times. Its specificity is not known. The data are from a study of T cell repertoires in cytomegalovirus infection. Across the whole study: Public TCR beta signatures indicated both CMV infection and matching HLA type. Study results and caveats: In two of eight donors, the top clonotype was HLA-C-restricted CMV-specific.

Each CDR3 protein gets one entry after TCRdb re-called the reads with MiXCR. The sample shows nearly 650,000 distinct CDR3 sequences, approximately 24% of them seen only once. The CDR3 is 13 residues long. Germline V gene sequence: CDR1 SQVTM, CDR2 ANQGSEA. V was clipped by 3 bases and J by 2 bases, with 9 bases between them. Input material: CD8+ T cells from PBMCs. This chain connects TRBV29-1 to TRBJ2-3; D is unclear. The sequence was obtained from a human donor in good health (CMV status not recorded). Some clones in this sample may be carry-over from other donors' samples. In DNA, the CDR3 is TGCAGCGTTGACAGTGGGCCCACAGATACGCAGTATTTT. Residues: CSVDSGPTDTQYF.